The 31 T cell receptor beta chains reported below all come from one sample, sequenced in a study of shared clonotypes between healthy human individuals. The method was immunoSEQ multiplex PCR; TCRdb's version includes in-frame clones alone and lacks a portion of them. The sample has some 490,000 clones, approximately 81% seen once. The sequencing sample was made of PBMCs. These receptors were taken from a woman between 40 and 55 years old in good health. Some clones in this sample may be carry-over from other donors' samples.

The chain recombines TRBV6-1 with TRBJ2-7; D is unresolved. Germline V gene data show CDR1 as MNHNS and CDR2 as SASEGT. With 1 base removed from V and 4 bases from J, the gap between germline ends came to 8 bases. The CDR3 loop spans 13 amino acids. The CDR3 protein is CASSEVNTYEQYF. The CDR3 region has the DNA TGTGCCAGCAGTGAAGTCAACACATACGAGCAGTACTTC.

This clone was observed a few times. The chain has TRBV7-2 and TRBJ1-1; D is unresolved. The V end lost 4 bases, the J end lost 5 bases, and 20 bases lay between the germline ends. The germline V gene has CDR1 SGHTA and CDR2 FQGNSA. This CDR3 has 16 amino acids. The CDR3 coding sequence is TGTGCCAGCAGCTCCCCTAGAGGGTCTTTGGGGACTGAAGCTTTCTTT. Its translation: CASSSPRGSLGTEAFF.

Note on this clone: Given a far larger clone just one base away, this is likely a sequencing read error. The CDR3 ends on some other residue instead of the conserved phenylalanine or tryptophan, so this is likely a read error. The V gene is TRBV7-9, the J gene TRBJ2-7; 8 nucleotides align to TRBD1. V trimming: 6 bases; J trimming: 2 bases; junction bases outside the gene matches: 6. The CDR3 covers 14 residues. Germline values: CDR1 SEHNR, CDR2 FQNEAQ (reference sequence). The DNA of the CDR3 is TGTGCCAGCAGTACAAACAGGGGGGCCTACGAGCAGTACCTC. It translates to CASSTNRGAYEQYL.

The rearrangement links TRBV11-3 to TRBJ2-5; D is unclear. The CDR3 runs 13 residues. CDR1 and CDR2 from the germline V gene are SGHNT and YENEEA. The V gene lost 2 bases and the J gene lost 4 bases, with 8 bases spanning the gap. CDR3 residues: CASSLYGSETQYF. The CDR3 DNA sequence: TGTGCCAGCAGCTTATACGGGTCAGAGACCCAGTACTTC. The full variable domain, rest sourced from reference TRBV11-3 and TRBJ2-5, is EAGVVQSPRYKIIEKKQPVAFWCNPISGHNTLYWYLQNLGQGPELLIRYENEEAVDDSQLPKDRFSAERLKGVDSTLKIQPAELGDSAVYLCASSLYGSETQYFGPGTRLLVL.

This clone appeared once. The V call is TRBV28, the J call TRBJ1-2; D not resolved. Trimming left V 10 bases short and J 8 bases short, with 17 bases between. CDR3 size: 12 residues. Germline CDR1 is MDHEN and CDR2 is SYDVKM. The CDR3 DNA reads as TGTGCCACCCCCAGCCCCCCCATCGGCTACACCTTC. Translating gives CATPSPPIGYTF.

The V call is TRBV5-6, the J call TRBJ2-3; D is possibly TRBD1 (6 bases). The V end was cut by 1 base, the J end by 5 bases, with 20 bases between. CDR3 size: 17 residues. The germline gives CDR1 SGHDT, CDR2 YYEEEE. CDR3 DNA sequence: TGTGCCAGCAGCTTGCCGGCGACCCTCAGGGGCAGAGATACGCAGTATTTT. Amino acids: CASSLPATLRGRDTQYF.

Turning to this clone: A single base is all that separates this from a far larger clone, so a read error is likely. The CDR3 carries no conserved terminal phenylalanine or tryptophan, so it likely arises from a read error. The gene calls are TRBV5-1 and TRBJ2-6; TRBD1 matches 9 bases. Trimming at V came to 4 bases and at J to 3 bases, leaving 11 bases not matched to a gene. The CDR3 has 18 residues. From germline, CDR1 is SGHRS and CDR2 YFSETQ. In nucleotides, the CDR3 is TGCGCCAGCAGCCTAGGGACAGGGAGTTCCGGTGGGGCCAACGTCCTGACTGTC. Amino acid sequence: CASSLGTGSSGGANVLTV.

The chain's CDR3 is CASSRVRGLQETQYF. CDR3 nucleotide sequence: TGTGCCAGCTCACGGGTGCGGGGACTTCAAGAGACCCAGTACTTC. The chain combines TRBV18 with TRBJ2-5; maybe TRBD2 (6 bases). The germline V gene encodes CDR1 KGHSH and CDR2 LQKENI. The germline V and J ends were trimmed by 4 bases and 2 bases, with 14 bases remaining between them. The CDR3 has 15 residues.

V gene TRBV7-9 combines with J gene TRBJ1-3; no clear D. V was shortened by 5 bases and J by 0 bases, with 20 bases between the two germline ends. Germline-derived CDR1 and CDR2 are SEHNR and FQNEAQ (reference sequence). There are 18 residues in the CDR3. The CDR3 DNA follows: TGTGCCAGCAGCCACAATACTCCAGGTACCAGCTCTGGAAACACCATATATTTT. Protein product: CASSHNTPGTSSGNTIYF.

This clone was counted a single time. A far larger clone differs by one base, so this is likely a read error. V and J are TRBV18 and TRBJ2-2, with D possibly TRBD1 on 6 matching bases. This CDR3 has 16 amino acids. Per germline, CDR1 KGHSH and CDR2 LQKENI. The CDR3 region is CAGSPGAGANTGELFF. CDR3 nucleotide sequence: TGTGCCGGCTCACCAGGGGCGGGCGCGAACACCGGGGAGCTGTTTTTT.

The chain joins TRBV7-2 to TRBJ2-7; no definite D call. The CDR3 contains 12 residues. Trimming took 1 base from V and 2 from J, leaving 3 bases between them. Germline CDR1 and CDR2: SGHTA and FQGNSA. The CDR3: CASSLEPYEQYF. The CDR3 region has the DNA TGTGCCAGCAGCTTAGAACCCTACGAGCAGTACTTC.

The chain links TRBV6-6 to TRBJ2-7, with TRBD1 matching over 7 bases. Trimming cost V 5 bases and J 4 bases; bases outside gene matches: 11. The CDR3 consists of 15 residues. Germline assignment: CDR1 MNHNY and CDR2 SVGAGI (reference sequence). The CDR3 region has the DNA TGTGCCAGCAGTACCTACAGGGGTAGGTCTTACGAGCAGTACTTC. The encoded protein is CASSTYRGRSYEQYF.

This chain connects TRBV5-1 to TRBJ2-3; 7 bases are shared with TRBD2. CDR1 is SGHRS, CDR2 YFSETQ, per germline. V lost 4 bases and J lost 6; bases outside the gene matches: 11. The CDR3 is 15 residues long. CDR3 loop: CASSPNVAGADTQYF. The CDR3 bases are TGCGCCAGCAGCCCCAATGTGGCGGGAGCTGATACGCAGTATTTT.

This sequence joins TRBV15 and TRBJ1-2; D possibly corresponds to TRBD1 (5 bases). Trimming took 1 base from V and 2 from J, leaving 14 bases between them. The CDR3 covers 16 residues. CDR1 and CDR2 from the germline V gene are LNHNV and YYDKDF (reference sequence). Written as DNA, the CDR3 is TGTGCCACCAGCAGAGGGGACGAGGGCCCCAACTATGGCTACACCTTC. It codes for CATSRGDEGPNYGYTF.

The chain carries TRBV27 and TRBJ2-4; 12 bases are shared with TRBD1. From germline, CDR1 is MNHEY and CDR2 SMNVEV (reference sequence). The CDR3 sequence is 16 residues long. V lost 6 bases and J lost 3; bases outside the gene matches: 6. CDR3 coding DNA: TGTGCCAGCAGCCCCGGGACAGGGGGCGTCAAAAACATTCAGTACTTC. Its protein is CASSPGTGGVKNIQYF.

This chain's CDR3 is CASSPREGAGETQYF. CDR3 coding DNA: TGTGCCAGCAGTCCCAGGGAAGGAGCGGGAGAGACCCAGTACTTC. The V gene is TRBV27, the J gene TRBJ2-5; maybe TRBD2 (6 bases). V shed 5 bases and J shed 4 bases, with 17 bases lying between them. The V gene's germline CDR1 is MNHEY and CDR2 SMNVEV (reference sequence). CDR3 length: 15 amino acids.

This clone was recorded many times. CDR3 loop: CASSLGQGIGEQFF. DNA of the CDR3: TGTGCCAGCAGTTTAGGACAGGGCATTGGTGAGCAGTTCTTC. The gene calls are TRBV27 and TRBJ2-1, with TRBD1 matching over 8 bases. Germline lookup yields CDR1 MNHEY and CDR2 SMNVEV (reference sequence). The CDR3 consists of 14 residues. J lost 9 bases, V lost 2 bases, and 6 bases had no gene match.

The chain is built from TRBV6-5 and TRBJ1-2; D remains unclear. CDR3 length: 13 residues. Germline V gene data show CDR1 as MNHEY and CDR2 as SVGAGI. The ends were cut back, 2 bases at V and 8 bases at J, with 12 bases in the middle. CDR3 nucleotides: TGTGCCAGCAGTTACACCGACAATCAGGGCTACACCTTC. Translating gives CASSYTDNQGYTF.

This chain joins TRBV18 and TRBJ1-1; 8 bases agree with TRBD1. V shed 3 bases, J shed 5 bases, and the junction held 11 bases outside the gene matches. The CDR3 has 16 amino acids. Germline CDR1 reads KGHSH; CDR2 reads LQKENI. CDR3 in DNA: TGTGCCAGCTCACCGCGACGGACAGGGAATAAGACTGAAGCTTTCTTT. This codes for CASSPRRTGNKTEAFF.

The rearrangement uses TRBV9 and TRBJ2-2; no clear D gene. There are 12 residues in the CDR3. Germline V CDR1 and CDR2: SGDLS, YYNGEE. V lost 4 bases to trimming and J lost 3 bases, with 4 bases between them. The CDR3 here is CASSQHTGELFF. In DNA, the CDR3 is TGTGCCAGCAGCCAGCACACCGGGGAGCTGTTTTTT. The whole variable domain, filled in from reference TRBV9 and TRBJ2-2, reads DSGVTQTPKHLITATGQRVTLRCSPRSGDLSVYWYQQSLDQGLQFLIQYYNGEERAKGNILERFSAQQFPDLHSELNLSSLELGDSALYFCASSQHTGELFFGEGSRLTVL.

The chain couples TRBV2 to TRBJ2-4; 12 bases fit TRBD2. The V gene's germline CDR1 is SNHLY and CDR2 FYNNEI. Trimming cost V 4 bases and J 9 bases; bases outside gene matches: 7. The CDR3 loop spans 15 amino acids. CDR3 region: CASSALLAGGSIQYF. In DNA form, the CDR3 reads TGTGCCAGCAGTGCTTTACTAGCGGGAGGCAGCATTCAGTACTTC.

The chain carries TRBV4-1 and TRBJ2-3; 8 positions match TRBD2. The V and J ends lost 4 bases and 2 bases, in that order; junction bases with no gene match: 8. This CDR3 is 16 amino acids long. CDR1 is MGHRA, CDR2 YSYEKL, per germline. CDR3 sequence: CASSPGWGLVTDTQYF. DNA for the CDR3: TGCGCCAGCAGCCCAGGGTGGGGACTAGTCACAGATACGCAGTATTTT.

Notes on this clone: A read error likely explains this, since a far larger clone differs by one base. The J gene is TRBJ2-7, the V gene TRBV6-5, with D tentatively TRBD1 (5 bases). There are 15 residues in the CDR3. Trimming took 0 bases from V and 4 from J, leaving 13 bases between them. Germline V gives CDR1 MNHEY, CDR2 SVGAGI. The CDR3, as DNA: TGTGCCAGCAGTTACTCGGAGACAGCTGTGTACGAGCAGTACTTC. As protein: CASSYSETAVYEQYF.

About this clone itself: Possible read error: a much larger clone is one base away. The V gene is TRBV6-4, the J gene TRBJ2-3; TRBD2 aligns across 9 bases. Germline assignment: CDR1 MRHNA and CDR2 SNTAGT. This CDR3 has 15 residues. V gave up 5 bases and J gave up 4 bases; unmatched junction bases: 7. DNA of the CDR3: TGTGCCAGCAGTAACGGTAGCGGGAGCTCAGATACGCAGTATTTT. It encodes CASSNGSGSSDTQYF.

V is TRBV5-4 and J is TRBJ2-1; no reliable D call. The CDR3 consists of 14 residues. Trimming pared 3 bases from V and 2 bases from J, leaving 9 bases between. The V gene's germline CDR1 is SGHNT and CDR2 YYREEE (reference sequence). The CDR3 protein is CASSSRRAYNEQFF. CDR3 coding DNA: TGTGCCAGCAGCTCAAGAAGGGCCTACAATGAGCAGTTCTTC.

The chain couples TRBV11-1 to TRBJ2-3, with 10 nucleotides matching TRBD2. CDR3 length: 15 residues. Germline CDR1 reads SGHAT; CDR2 reads FQDESV (reference sequence). V trimming: 6 bases; J trimming: 0 bases; junction bases outside the gene matches: 3. Here the CDR3 DNA reads TGTGCCAGCAGGCGAGCGGGAGGGAGCACAGATACGCAGTATTTT. The encoded protein is CASRRAGGSTDTQYF.

Written as DNA, the CDR3 is TGTGCCAGCAGCTTTTCGGGGACCAACTACGAGCAGTACTTC. Translated, it gives CASSFSGTNYEQYF. This sequence joins TRBV7-2 and TRBJ2-7; either TRBD1 or TRBD2 may fit D (5 bases each). Trimming took 3 bases from V and 3 from J, leaving 12 bases between them. Looked up from germline, CDR1 is SGHTA and CDR2 is FQGNSA. The CDR3 spans 14 residues.

This clone came up once. The CDR3 here is CATGVASTDTQYF. The CDR3, as DNA: TGTGCCACCGGGGTAGCTAGCACAGATACGCAGTATTTT. The genes are TRBV28 and TRBJ2-3; perhaps TRBD2 as D (5 bases). V lost 10 bases and J 0 bases, leaving 11 bases between the germline ends. Germline-derived CDR1 and CDR2 are MDHEN and SYDVKM. The CDR3 has 13 residues. Full variable domain (rest looked up from reference TRBV28 and TRBJ2-3): DVKVTQSSRYLVKRTGEKVFLECVQDMDHENMFWYRQDPGLGLRLIYFSYDVKMKEKGDIPEGYSVSREKKERFSLILESASTNQTSMYLCATGVASTDTQYFGPGTRLTVL.

The rearrangement joins TRBV5-1 to TRBJ2-2; 11 bases are a match to TRBD2. This CDR3 comprises 17 residues. The trim removed 4 bases at V and 0 bases at J, leaving 5 bases unmatched. Germline-derived CDR1 and CDR2 are SGHRS and YFSETQ. CDR3 sequence reads: CASSTVTSGTNTGELFF. CDR3 in DNA: TGCGCCAGCAGCACCGTGACTAGCGGGACGAACACCGGGGAGCTGTTTTTT.

There are many counts of this clone. Other DNA sequences of this sample code for an identical CDR3. J is TRBJ2-1 and V is TRBV5-4; D gene unclear. CDR1 is SGHNT and CDR2 is YYREEE in the germline V gene (reference sequence). The CDR3 has 13 amino acids. Trimming removed 4 bases from V and 15 bases from J, with 20 bases in between. In DNA form, the CDR3 reads TGTGCCAGCAGCACCTGGACCGCCGGTCTCTTGTTCTTC. Residues: CASSTWTAGLLFF.

This sequence joins TRBV18 and TRBJ2-3; 8 bases align to TRBD1. With V trimmed by 6 bases and J by 4 bases, 18 bases remained unmatched. The CDR3 length is 18 residues. Germline lookup yields CDR1 KGHSH and CDR2 LQKENI. CDR3: CASSRTPGQDSGADTQYF. Written as DNA, the CDR3 is TGTGCCAGCTCCAGGACACCGGGACAGGATAGTGGCGCAGATACGCAGTATTTT.